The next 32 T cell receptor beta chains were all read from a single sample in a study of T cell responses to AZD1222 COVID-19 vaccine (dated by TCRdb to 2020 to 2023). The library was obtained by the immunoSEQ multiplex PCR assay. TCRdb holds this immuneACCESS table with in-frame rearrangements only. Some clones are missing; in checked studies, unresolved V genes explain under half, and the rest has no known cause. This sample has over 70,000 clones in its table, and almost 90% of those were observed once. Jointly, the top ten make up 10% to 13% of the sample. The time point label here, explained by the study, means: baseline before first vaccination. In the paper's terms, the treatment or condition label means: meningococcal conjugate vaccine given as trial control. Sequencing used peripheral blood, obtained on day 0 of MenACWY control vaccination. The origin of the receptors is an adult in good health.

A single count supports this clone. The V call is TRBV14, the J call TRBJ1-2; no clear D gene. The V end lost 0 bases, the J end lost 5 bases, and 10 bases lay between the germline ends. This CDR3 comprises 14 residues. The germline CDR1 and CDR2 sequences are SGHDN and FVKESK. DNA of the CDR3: TGTGCCAGCAGCCAAGATCGTTCCAGTTATGGCTACACCTTC. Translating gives CASSQDRSSYGYTF.

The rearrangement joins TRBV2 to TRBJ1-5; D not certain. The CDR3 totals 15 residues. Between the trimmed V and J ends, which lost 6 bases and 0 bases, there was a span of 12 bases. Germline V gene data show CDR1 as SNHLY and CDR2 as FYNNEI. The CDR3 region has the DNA TGTGCCAGCAGGGACCTTTTGATTAGCAATCAGCCCCAGCATTTT. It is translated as CASRDLLISNQPQHF. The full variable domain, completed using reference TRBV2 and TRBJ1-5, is EPEVTQTPSHQVTQMGQEVILRCVPISNHLYFYWYRQILGQKVEFLVSFYNNEISEKSEIFDDQFSVERPDGSNFTLKIRSTKLEDSAMYFCASRDLLISNQPQHFGDGTRLSIL.

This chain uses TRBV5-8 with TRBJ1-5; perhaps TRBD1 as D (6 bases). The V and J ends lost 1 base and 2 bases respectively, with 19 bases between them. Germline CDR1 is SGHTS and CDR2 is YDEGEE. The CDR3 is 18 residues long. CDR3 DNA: TGTGCCAGCAGCTTGAGCAGGGGAAGTGGCGTCGGCAATCAGCCCCAGCATTTT. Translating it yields CASSLSRGSGVGNQPQHF. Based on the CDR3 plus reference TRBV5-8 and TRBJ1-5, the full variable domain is EAGVTQSPTHLIKTRGQQATLRCSPISGHTSVYWYQQALGLGLQFLLWYDEGEERNRGNFPPRFSGRQFPNYSSELNVNALELEDSALYLCASSLSRGSGVGNQPQHFGDGTRLSIL.

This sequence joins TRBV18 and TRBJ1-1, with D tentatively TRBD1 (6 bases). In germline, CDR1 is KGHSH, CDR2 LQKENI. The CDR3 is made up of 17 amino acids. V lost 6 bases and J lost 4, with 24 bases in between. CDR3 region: CASSPGTPGDRSTEAFF. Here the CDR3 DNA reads TGTGCCAGCTCCCCTGGAACACCAGGGGATCGAAGCACTGAAGCTTTCTTT.

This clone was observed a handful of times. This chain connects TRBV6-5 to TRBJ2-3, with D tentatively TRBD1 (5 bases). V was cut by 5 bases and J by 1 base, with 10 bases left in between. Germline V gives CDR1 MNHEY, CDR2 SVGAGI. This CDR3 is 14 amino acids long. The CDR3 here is CASSKGWGTDTQYF. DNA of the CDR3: TGTGCCAGCAGTAAGGGGTGGGGCACAGATACGCAGTATTTT.

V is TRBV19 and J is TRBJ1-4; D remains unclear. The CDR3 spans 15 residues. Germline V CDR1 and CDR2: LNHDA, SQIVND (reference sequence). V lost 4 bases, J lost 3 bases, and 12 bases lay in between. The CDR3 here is CASSTPGDANEKLFF. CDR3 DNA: TGTGCCAGTAGTACCCCCGGGGATGCTAATGAAAAACTGTTTTTT.

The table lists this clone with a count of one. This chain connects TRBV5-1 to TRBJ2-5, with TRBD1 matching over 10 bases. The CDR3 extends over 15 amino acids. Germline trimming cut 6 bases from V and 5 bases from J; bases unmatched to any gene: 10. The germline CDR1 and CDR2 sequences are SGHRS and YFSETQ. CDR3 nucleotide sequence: TGCGCCAGCAACCAACCGGGACAGGGGTATGAGACCCAGTACTTC. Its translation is CASNQPGQGYETQYF.

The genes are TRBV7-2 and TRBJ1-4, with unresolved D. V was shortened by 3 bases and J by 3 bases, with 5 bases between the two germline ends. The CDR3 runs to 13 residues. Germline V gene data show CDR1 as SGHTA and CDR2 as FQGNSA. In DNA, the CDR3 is TGTGCCAGCAGCTTCCGGTCTAATGAAAAACTGTTTTTT. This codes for CASSFRSNEKLFF.

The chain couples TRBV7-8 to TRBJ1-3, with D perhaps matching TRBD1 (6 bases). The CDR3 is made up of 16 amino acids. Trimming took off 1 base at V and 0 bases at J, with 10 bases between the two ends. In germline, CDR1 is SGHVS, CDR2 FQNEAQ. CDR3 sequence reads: CASSLDGGLSGNTIYF. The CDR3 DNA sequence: TGTGCCAGCAGCTTAGATGGGGGGCTCTCTGGAAACACCATATATTTT.

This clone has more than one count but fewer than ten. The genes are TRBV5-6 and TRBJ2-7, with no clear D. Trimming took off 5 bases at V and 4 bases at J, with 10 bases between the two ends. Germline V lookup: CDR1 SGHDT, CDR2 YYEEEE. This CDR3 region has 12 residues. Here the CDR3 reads CASSRWAYEQYF. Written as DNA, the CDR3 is TGTGCCAGCAGTCGGTGGGCTTACGAGCAGTACTTC.

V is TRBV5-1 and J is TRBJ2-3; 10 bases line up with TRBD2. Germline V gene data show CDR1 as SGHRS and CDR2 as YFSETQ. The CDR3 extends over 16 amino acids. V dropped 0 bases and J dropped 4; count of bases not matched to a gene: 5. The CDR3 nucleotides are TGCGCCAGCAGCTTGGAGTGGACTAGCGGAGCAGATACGCAGTATTTT. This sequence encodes CASSLEWTSGADTQYF. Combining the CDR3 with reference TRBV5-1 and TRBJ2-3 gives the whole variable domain KAGVTQTPRYLIKTRGQQVTLSCSPISGHRSVSWYQQTPGQGLQFLFEYFSETQRNKGNFPGRFSGRQFSNSRSEMNVSTLELGDSALYLCASSLEWTSGADTQYFGPGTRLTVL.

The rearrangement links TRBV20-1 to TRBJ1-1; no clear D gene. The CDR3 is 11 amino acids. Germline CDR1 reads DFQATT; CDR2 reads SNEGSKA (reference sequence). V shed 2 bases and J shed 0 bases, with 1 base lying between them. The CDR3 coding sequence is TGCAGTGCTAGAATGAACACTGAAGCTTTCTTT. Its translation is CSARMNTEAFF.

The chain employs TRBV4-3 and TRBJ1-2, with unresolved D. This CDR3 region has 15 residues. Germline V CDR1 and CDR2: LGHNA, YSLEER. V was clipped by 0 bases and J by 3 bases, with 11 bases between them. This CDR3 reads CASSQEYGSDYGYTF. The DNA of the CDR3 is TGCGCCAGCAGCCAAGAGTACGGCAGCGACTATGGCTACACCTTC.

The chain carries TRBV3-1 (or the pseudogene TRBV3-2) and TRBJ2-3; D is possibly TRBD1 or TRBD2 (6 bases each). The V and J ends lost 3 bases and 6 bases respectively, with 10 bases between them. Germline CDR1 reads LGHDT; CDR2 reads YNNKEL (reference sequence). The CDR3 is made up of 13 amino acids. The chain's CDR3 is CASSQFGGDTQYF. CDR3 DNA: TGTGCCAGCAGCCAGTTCGGGGGCGATACGCAGTATTTT.

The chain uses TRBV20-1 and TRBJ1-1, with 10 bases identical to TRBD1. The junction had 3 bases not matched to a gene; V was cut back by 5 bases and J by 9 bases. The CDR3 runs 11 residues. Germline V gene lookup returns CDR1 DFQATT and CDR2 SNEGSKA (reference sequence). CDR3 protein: CSAGQGEQAFF. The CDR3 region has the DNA TGCAGTGCTGGACAGGGGGAACAAGCTTTCTTT.

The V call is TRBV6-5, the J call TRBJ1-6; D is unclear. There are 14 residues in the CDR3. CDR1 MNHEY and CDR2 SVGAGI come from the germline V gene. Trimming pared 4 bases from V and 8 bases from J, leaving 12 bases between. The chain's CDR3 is CASSSEGRDSPLHF. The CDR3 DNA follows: TGTGCCAGCAGTTCCGAGGGCCGGGATTCACCCCTCCACTTT.

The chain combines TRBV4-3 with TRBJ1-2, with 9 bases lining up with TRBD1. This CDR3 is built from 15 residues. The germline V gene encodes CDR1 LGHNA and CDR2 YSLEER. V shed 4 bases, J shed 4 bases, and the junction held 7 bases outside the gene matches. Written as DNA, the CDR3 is TGCGCCAGCAGCCCGGGACAGGGAAATTCCTATGGCTACACCTTC. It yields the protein CASSPGQGNSYGYTF.

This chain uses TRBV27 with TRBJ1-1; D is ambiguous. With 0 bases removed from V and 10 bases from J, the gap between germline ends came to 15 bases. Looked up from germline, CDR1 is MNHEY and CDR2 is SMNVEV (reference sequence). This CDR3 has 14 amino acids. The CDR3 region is CASSLSRAVERAFF. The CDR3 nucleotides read TGTGCCAGCAGTTTATCGAGGGCAGTTGAGAGAGCTTTCTTT.

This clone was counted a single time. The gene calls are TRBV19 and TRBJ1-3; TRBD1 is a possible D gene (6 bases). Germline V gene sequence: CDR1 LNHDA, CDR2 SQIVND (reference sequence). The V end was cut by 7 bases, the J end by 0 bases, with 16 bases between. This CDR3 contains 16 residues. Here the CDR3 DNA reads TGTGCCAGTAACCCCCGGGACACATCCTCTGGAAACACCATATATTTT. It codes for CASNPRDTSSGNTIYF.

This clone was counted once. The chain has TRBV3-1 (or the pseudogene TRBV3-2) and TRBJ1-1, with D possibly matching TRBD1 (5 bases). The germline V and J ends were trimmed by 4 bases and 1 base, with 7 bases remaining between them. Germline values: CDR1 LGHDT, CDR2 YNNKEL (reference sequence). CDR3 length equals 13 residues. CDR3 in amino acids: CASSRGGNTEAFF. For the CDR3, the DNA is TGTGCCAGCAGCCGCGGGGGGAACACTGAAGCTTTCTTT.

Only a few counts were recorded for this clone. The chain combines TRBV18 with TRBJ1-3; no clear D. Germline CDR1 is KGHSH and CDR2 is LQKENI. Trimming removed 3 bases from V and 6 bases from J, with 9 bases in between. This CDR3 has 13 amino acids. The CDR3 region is CASSPTSQNTIYF. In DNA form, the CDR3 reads TGTGCCAGCTCACCCACGAGCCAAAACACCATATATTTT.

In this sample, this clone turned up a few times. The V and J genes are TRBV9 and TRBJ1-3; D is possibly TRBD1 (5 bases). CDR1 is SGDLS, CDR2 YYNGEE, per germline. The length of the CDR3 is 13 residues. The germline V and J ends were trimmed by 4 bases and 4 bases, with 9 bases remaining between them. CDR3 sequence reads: CASSYGDGNTIYF. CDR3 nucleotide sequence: TGTGCCAGCAGCTACGGGGACGGAAACACCATATATTTT.

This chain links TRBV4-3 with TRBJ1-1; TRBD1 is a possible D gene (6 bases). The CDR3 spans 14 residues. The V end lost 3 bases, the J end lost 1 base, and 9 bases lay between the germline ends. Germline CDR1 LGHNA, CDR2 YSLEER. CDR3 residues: CASSQGHSNTEAFF. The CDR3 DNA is TGCGCCAGCAGCCAGGGACACTCGAACACTGAAGCTTTCTTT.

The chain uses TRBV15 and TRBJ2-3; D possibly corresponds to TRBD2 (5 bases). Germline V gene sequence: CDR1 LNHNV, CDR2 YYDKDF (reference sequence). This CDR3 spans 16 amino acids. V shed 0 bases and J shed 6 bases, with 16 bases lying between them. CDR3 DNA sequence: TGTGCCACCAGCAGAGACTTCCGAGGATTAGCGGATACGCAGTATTTT. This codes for CATSRDFRGLADTQYF.

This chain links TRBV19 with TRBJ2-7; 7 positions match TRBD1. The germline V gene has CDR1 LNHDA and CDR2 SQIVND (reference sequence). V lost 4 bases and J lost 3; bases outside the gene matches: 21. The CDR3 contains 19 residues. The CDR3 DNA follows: TGTGCCAGTAGTACCAGACAGGGCGGCGGACGGCCAAAGAACTACGAGCAGTACTTC. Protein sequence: CASSTRQGGGRPKNYEQYF.

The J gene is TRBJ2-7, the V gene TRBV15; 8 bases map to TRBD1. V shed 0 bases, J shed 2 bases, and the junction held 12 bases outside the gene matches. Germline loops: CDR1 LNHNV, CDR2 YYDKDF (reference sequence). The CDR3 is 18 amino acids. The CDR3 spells CATSRDRTGGPPPYEQYF. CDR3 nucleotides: TGTGCCACCAGCAGAGATAGAACAGGGGGACCCCCTCCCTACGAGCAGTACTTC.

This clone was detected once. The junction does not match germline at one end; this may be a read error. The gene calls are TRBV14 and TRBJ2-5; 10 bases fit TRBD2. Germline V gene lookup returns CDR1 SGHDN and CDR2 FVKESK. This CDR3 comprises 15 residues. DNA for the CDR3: TGCGCCAGCAGCTCTAGCGGGGGACGGATCGAGACCCAGTACTTC. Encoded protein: CASSSSGGRIETQYF. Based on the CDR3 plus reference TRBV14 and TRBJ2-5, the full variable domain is EAGVTQFPSHSVIEKGQTVTLRCDPISGHDNLYWYRRVMGKEIKFLLHFVKESKQDESGMPNNRFLAERTGGTYSTLKVQPAELEDSGVYFCASSSSGGRIETQYFGPGTRLLVL.

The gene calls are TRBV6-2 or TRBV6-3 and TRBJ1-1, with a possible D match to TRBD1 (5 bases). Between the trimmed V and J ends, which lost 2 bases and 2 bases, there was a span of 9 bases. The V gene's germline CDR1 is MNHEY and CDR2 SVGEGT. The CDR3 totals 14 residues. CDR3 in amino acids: CASSYQGGNTEAFF. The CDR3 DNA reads TGTGCCAGCAGTTACCAGGGCGGAAACACTGAAGCTTTCTTT.

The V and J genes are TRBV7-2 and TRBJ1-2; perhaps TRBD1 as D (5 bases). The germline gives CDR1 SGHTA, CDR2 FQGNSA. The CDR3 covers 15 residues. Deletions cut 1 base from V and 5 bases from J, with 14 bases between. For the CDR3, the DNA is TGTGCCAGCAGCTTAGTCTTAGATGGGGGGTATGGCTACACCTTC. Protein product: CASSLVLDGGYGYTF.

The CDR3 region is CASSLLGGTEKLFF. DNA for the CDR3: TGTGCCAGCAGCTTATTAGGGGGCACTGAAAAACTGTTTTTT. The chain recombines TRBV7-2 with TRBJ1-4; TRBD1 aligns across 7 bases. The CDR3 totals 14 residues. The germline V gene encodes CDR1 SGHTA and CDR2 FQGNSA. V was clipped by 2 bases and J by 7 bases; unmatched bases: 4.

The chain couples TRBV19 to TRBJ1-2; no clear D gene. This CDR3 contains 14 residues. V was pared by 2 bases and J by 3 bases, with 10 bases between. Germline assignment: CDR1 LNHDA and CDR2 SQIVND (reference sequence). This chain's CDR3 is CASSIFREYYGYTF. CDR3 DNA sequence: TGTGCCAGTAGTATATTCCGGGAGTACTATGGCTACACCTTC.

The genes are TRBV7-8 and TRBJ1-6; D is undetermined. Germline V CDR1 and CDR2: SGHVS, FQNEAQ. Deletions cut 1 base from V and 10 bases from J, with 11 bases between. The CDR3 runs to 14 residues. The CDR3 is CASSLVGLGSPLHF. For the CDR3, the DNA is TGTGCCAGCAGCTTAGTAGGACTAGGGTCACCCCTCCACTTT.